This T cell receptor beta chain was obtained from a study of naive and memory T cell subsets. This clonotype was seen only a few times. Indicated treatment: skin biopsy from PPD injection site in Mantoux-positive individual. Unsorted total RNA, about 1 to 1000 ng, was DNase treated before reverse transcription. An oligonucleotide containing a UMI was ligated to the 3' end of TCR cDNA. Tuberculin skin test biopsies were taken where PPD was injected in Mantoux-positive people. V gave up 10 bases and J gave up 3 bases, with 10 bases separating them. The CDR3 runs to 11 residues. CDR1 is MDHEN, CDR2 SYDVKM, per germline. Reverse transcription of blood and skin TCR RNA was primed at alpha and beta constant regions. TCRdb re-called the UMI-ligation and nested PCR reads with MiXCR, one entry per CDR3 protein. The repertoire has 15,000 to 20,000 distinct CDR3 sequences, more than 9% of them found once; the top ten carry under 7.5%.

This sequence originates from an adult in good health. The rearrangement links TRBV28 to TRBJ2-7; D remains unclear. Sequences were derived from skin, sampled from a tuberculin skin test site. The CDR3 loop is CATGPRYEQYF. In nucleotides, the CDR3 is TGTGCCACTGGGCCCCGCTACGAGCAGTACTTC.